Shown below are 27 T cell receptor beta chains from a single sample sequenced in a study of spatial heterogeneity in lung cancer (dated by TCRdb to about 2019). According to the study, the label for this sample's time point signals: sample taken at primary tumor resection. Library prep was done by 5' RACE. Sequencing instrument: NextSeq 500. TCRdb reprocessed the public reads (quality trimming at Q25 with fastp, clone calling with MiXCR) and kept in-frame beta chains. One record per CDR3 amino acid sequence lists the most common genes and DNA. The sample has around 13,000 distinct CDR3 sequences on record, over 6.5% of them singletons. In total, the top ten clones hold around 3.6% of the sample. These receptors have no identified antigens. Overall results and qualifications from the work: A correlation was observed between the number of expanded intratumoral alpha and beta TCRs and the tumor nonsynonymous mutation count.

The material was lung tumor tissue, obtained at surgery. All receptors come from a female donor with early-stage non-small cell lung cancer.

Judged by abundance, this clonotype is medium-sized (0.01 to 0.1%). This chain connects TRBV7-2 to TRBJ2-1, with D perhaps TRBD2 (6 bases). Germline V lookup: CDR1 SGHTA, CDR2 FQGNSA. Trimming stripped 5 bases from V and 4 bases from J, with 12 bases between. This CDR3 contains 14 residues. CDR3 sequence: CASSVREEYNEQFF. The DNA of the CDR3 is TGTGCCAGCAGCGTCAGGGAGGAGTACAATGAGCAGTTCTTC.

This clonotype was seen ten or more times. This chain uses TRBV7-9 with TRBJ1-5; possibly TRBD1 for D (5 bases). The CDR3 consists of 13 residues. CDR1 is SEHNR, CDR2 FQNEAQ, per germline (reference sequence). V was clipped by 3 bases and J by 9 bases, with 12 bases between them. The chain's CDR3 is CASSLEGAGPQHF. The DNA for the CDR3 is TGTGCCAGCAGCTTGGAAGGGGCTGGGCCCCAGCATTTT.

The table lists this clonotype with many counts. The rearrangement links TRBV28 to TRBJ1-6; D unresolved. Trimming shortened V by 6 bases and J by 10 bases, and 13 bases separated the two germline ends. This CDR3 has 13 residues. Germline V gene lookup returns CDR1 MDHEN and CDR2 SYDVKM. CDR3 sequence (DNA): TGTGCCAGCAGATCGGGTCATCGCTCACCCCTCCACTTT. Its protein is CASRSGHRSPLHF.

This clonotype showed up many times. V gene TRBV3-1 combines with J gene TRBJ2-1; D is uncertain. Between the trimmed V and J ends, which lost 6 bases and 6 bases, there was a span of 12 bases. The CDR3 totals 13 residues. The germline V gene has CDR1 LGHDT and CDR2 YNNKEL (reference sequence). As DNA, the CDR3 is TGTGCCAGCAGTCTGACCTGGGCCAATGAGCAGTTCTTC. Translation: CASSLTWANEQFF.

This clonotype was counted at least ten times. The chain is built from TRBV28 and TRBJ2-7; possibly TRBD1 or TRBD2 for D (5 bases each). The V end was cut by 1 base, the J end by 3 bases, with 13 bases between. CDR1 and CDR2 from the germline V gene are MDHEN and SYDVKM. This CDR3 is built from 15 residues. CDR3 sequence: CASSLSQGGLYEQYF. CDR3 coding DNA: TGTGCCAGCAGTTTATCCCAGGGTGGACTCTACGAGCAGTACTTC.

This clonotype was found many times. This chain connects TRBV18 to TRBJ2-3; no firm D call. The CDR3 has 14 amino acids. Between the trimmed V and J ends, which lost 2 bases and 1 base, there was a span of 7 bases. Germline assignment: CDR1 KGHSH and CDR2 LQKENI. Here the CDR3 reads CASSPSAGTDTQYF. In DNA form, the CDR3 reads TGTGCCAGCTCACCATCGGCCGGCACAGATACGCAGTATTTT.

The table lists this clonotype with many counts. CDR3 residues: CASSLAQGLPYF. The CDR3 DNA sequence: TGTGCCAGCAGTTTGGCCCAGGGACTACCGTACTTC. The V and J genes are TRBV27 and TRBJ2-7; 7 bases agree with TRBD2. The CDR3 consists of 12 residues. From germline, CDR1 is MNHEY and CDR2 SMNVEV (reference sequence). J gave up 12 bases and V 3 bases, and 8 bases lay outside the gene matches.

Of note for this clonotype: Given a much more abundant clone one base away, this may be a read error. This chain uses TRBV20-1 with TRBJ2-7; D is possibly TRBD1 (5 bases). Trimming stripped 7 bases from V and 6 bases from J, with 16 bases between. The germline CDR1 and CDR2 sequences are DFQATT and SNEGSKA (reference sequence). This CDR3 has 12 residues. CDR3 DNA sequence: TGCAGTGTGAGCAGGGCAATTGTCGAGCAGTACTTC. Amino acids: CSVSRAIVEQYF.

This clonotype is labeled medium-sized (0.01 to 0.1%). The chain is built from TRBV28 and TRBJ2-5; TRBD1 aligns across 12 bases. Germline lookup yields CDR1 MDHEN and CDR2 SYDVKM. The CDR3 runs to 16 residues. The V gene end was trimmed by 3 bases and the J gene end by 3 bases; junction bases not matched to a gene: 5. This CDR3 reads CASSLAGTGGEETQYF. CDR3 DNA sequence: TGTGCCAGCAGTTTGGCGGGGACAGGGGGCGAAGAGACCCAGTACTTC.

This clonotype was seen ten or more times. The chain links TRBV4-3 to TRBJ2-7, with TRBD1 matching 7 bases. CDR1 is LGHNA, CDR2 YSLEER, per germline. Losses at the gene ends were 4 bases for V and 3 bases for J; bases not matched to a gene: 6. The CDR3 contains 14 residues. The CDR3, as DNA: TGCGCCAGCAGCCCGACTTGGGACAGCTACGAGCAGTACTTC. The encoded protein is CASSPTWDSYEQYF.

This clonotype has a count of ten or more. V usage is TRBV5-5 and J usage is TRBJ2-7, with unresolved D. V lost 2 bases, J lost 4 bases, and 7 bases lay in between. The CDR3 consists of 12 residues. Germline V gene sequence: CDR1 SGHKS, CDR2 YYEKEE (reference sequence). Here the CDR3 DNA reads TGTGCCAGCAGCTTTTCTAGGTACGAGCAGTACTTC. It yields the protein CASSFSRYEQYF.

This clonotype was observed a handful of times. This may come from a read error, since a much larger clone is one base off. This chain uses TRBV12-3 or TRBV12-4 with TRBJ2-5; D possibly corresponds to TRBD2 (6 bases). This CDR3 spans 14 amino acids. The CDR3 DNA sequence: TGTGTCAGCAGTCCTGGACGGGGGCAAGAGACCCAGTACTTC. It is translated as CVSSPGRGQETQYF.

By proportion, this clonotype is medium-sized. This rearrangement joins TRBV5-4 to TRBJ1-4; no reliable D call. The V and J ends lost 1 base and 0 bases respectively, with 10 bases between them. Germline V gives CDR1 SGHNT, CDR2 YYREEE (reference sequence). The CDR3 is 16 residues long. The CDR3 reads CASSLSGPATNEKLFF. The CDR3 nucleotides are TGTGCCAGCAGCTTGAGTGGGCCCGCAACTAATGAAAAACTGTTTTTT. The full variable domain, in which reference TRBV5-4 and TRBJ1-4 provide the parts outside the CDR3, is ETGVTQSPTHLIKTRGQQVTLRCSSQSGHNTVSWYQQALGQGPQFIFQYYREEENGRGNFPPRFSGLQFPNYSSELNVNALELDDSALYLCASSLSGPATNEKLFFGSGTQLSVL.

This clonotype was seen many times. The rearrangement links TRBV5-4 to TRBJ1-1; D ambiguous. Trimming took off 1 base at V and 2 bases at J, with 9 bases between the two ends. The germline V gene encodes CDR1 SGHNT and CDR2 YYREEE (reference sequence). The CDR3 is 14 amino acids. The CDR3 region has the DNA TGTGCCAGCAGCTTGCGGGCAGGAAACACTGAAGCTTTCTTT. This encodes CASSLRAGNTEAFF.

This clonotype counts as medium-sized. The rearrangement joins TRBV20-1 to TRBJ2-2, with 11 bases lining up with TRBD2. This CDR3 contains 15 residues. Germline V gene lookup returns CDR1 DFQATT and CDR2 SNEGSKA (reference sequence). Losses at the gene ends were 6 bases for V and 7 bases for J; bases not matched to a gene: 10. Here the CDR3 DNA reads TGCAGTGCAGATACTAGCGGGAGAAAGGACGGGGAGCTGTTTTTT. Its protein product is CSADTSGRKDGELFF.

At least ten counts were recorded for this clonotype. J is TRBJ2-7 and V is TRBV5-1, with D tentatively TRBD2 (5 bases). The V gene lost 4 bases and the J gene lost 2 bases, with 16 bases spanning the gap. CDR1 is SGHRS, CDR2 YFSETQ, per germline. The CDR3 covers 15 residues. The CDR3 sequence is CASSLTIDYTYEQYF. In DNA, the CDR3 is TGCGCCAGCAGCCTGACTATCGACTATACCTACGAGCAGTACTTC.

The rearrangement uses TRBV6-4 and TRBJ2-3; unclear D gene. The CDR3 loop spans 13 amino acids. From germline, CDR1 is MRHNA and CDR2 SNTAGT. Trimming left V 3 bases short and J 2 bases short, with 6 bases between. CDR3 DNA sequence: TGTGCCAGCAGTGAGGTCCCCACAGATACGCAGTATTTT. Translating it yields CASSEVPTDTQYF.

This clonotype occurred many times. The chain combines TRBV20-1 with TRBJ2-1, with 9 bases fitting TRBD2. The CDR3 length is 14 residues. The V and J ends lost 3 bases and 3 bases, in that order; junction bases with no gene match: 3. Germline CDR1 and CDR2: DFQATT and SNEGSKA (reference sequence). Written as DNA, the CDR3 is TGCAGTGCTAGGGCTAGCGGGGACTACAATGAGCAGTTCTTC. This gives the protein CSARASGDYNEQFF.

V usage is TRBV7-2 and J usage is TRBJ1-5; D is uncertain. The length of the CDR3 is 15 residues. Germline CDR1 and CDR2: SGHTA and FQGNSA. Trimming took off 0 bases at V and 3 bases at J, with 9 bases between the two ends. CDR3 bases: TGTGCCAGCAGCTTAGCCGCAAGTTCCAATCAGCCCCAGCATTTT. As protein: CASSLAASSNQPQHF.

This clonotype occurred many times. V is TRBV29-1 and J is TRBJ1-1, with TRBD1 as a possible D gene (5 bases). Germline CDR1 is SQVTM and CDR2 is ANQGSEA. The CDR3 extends over 13 amino acids. Trimming shortened V by 8 bases and J by 1 base, and 14 bases separated the two germline ends. The CDR3 sequence is CSFGGDGNTEAFF. For the CDR3, the DNA is TGCAGCTTCGGAGGGGATGGGAACACTGAAGCTTTCTTT. Based on the CDR3 plus reference TRBV29-1 and TRBJ1-1, the full variable domain is SAVISQKPSRDICQRGTSLTIQCQVDSQVTMMFWYRQQPGQSLTLIATANQGSEATYESGFVIDKFPISRPNLTFSTLTVSNMSPEDSSIYLCSFGGDGNTEAFFGQGTRLTVV.

V is TRBV9 and J is TRBJ2-3; D is possibly TRBD2 (6 bases). The CDR3 extends over 14 amino acids. V lost 4 bases and J 0 bases, leaving 9 bases between the germline ends. The germline gives CDR1 SGDLS, CDR2 YYNGEE. CDR3 coding DNA: TGTGCCAGCAGCACTAGCCCGAGCACAGATACGCAGTATTTT. Translated: CASSTSPSTDTQYF. The entire variable domain, with the rest obtained from reference TRBV9 and TRBJ2-3, is as follows: DSGVTQTPKHLITATGQRVTLRCSPRSGDLSVYWYQQSLDQGLQFLIQYYNGEERAKGNILERFSAQQFPDLHSELNLSSLELGDSALYFCASSTSPSTDTQYFGPGTRLTVL.

This clonotype is categorized as medium-sized (0.01 to 0.1%). This chain connects TRBV9 to TRBJ1-2; possible D gene TRBD1, 6 bases. Trimming cost V 3 bases and J 6 bases, with 18 bases left between them. The CDR3 covers 15 residues. In germline, CDR1 is SGDLS, CDR2 YYNGEE. CDR3: CASSASTGGAHGYTF. The CDR3 DNA sequence: TGTGCCAGCAGCGCCTCTACGGGGGGCGCGCATGGCTACACCTTC.

This clonotype occurred many times. The rearrangement uses TRBV12-3 or TRBV12-4 and TRBJ2-2; maybe TRBD1 (6 bases). The germline V and J ends were trimmed by 5 bases and 3 bases, with 7 bases remaining between them. The CDR3 spans 13 residues. The CDR3 DNA is TGTGCCAGCAGTACAGGGCACACCGGGGAGCTGTTTTTT. Amino acids: CASSTGHTGELFF.

In this sample, this clonotype turned up many times. This chain uses TRBV21-1 with TRBJ2-1; TRBD2 was called by the table and not checked on the DNA. TRBV21-1 is deemed a pseudogene. This CDR3 has 17 residues. CDR3 amino acids: CASEVPLRTNSYNEQFF. The DNA for the CDR3 is TGTGCCAGCGAGGTCCCCTTAAGAACTAACTCCTACAATGAGCAGTTCTTC.

This clonotype was seen only a few times. The V gene is TRBV10-3, the J gene TRBJ2-5, with TRBD2 matching over 8 bases. V lost 5 bases, J lost 1 base, and 0 bases stayed unmatched. Per germline, CDR1 ENHRY and CDR2 SYGVKD. The CDR3 consists of 13 residues. The CDR3 DNA follows: TGTGCCATCAGTCTAGCGGGCCAAGAGACCCAGTACTTC. It specifies CAISLAGQETQYF.

This clonotype was detected many times. The chain couples TRBV27 to TRBJ2-1; unclear D gene. CDR1 is MNHEY, CDR2 SMNVEV, per germline (reference sequence). The CDR3 has 16 amino acids. The V end was cut by 5 bases, the J end by 7 bases, with 21 bases between. Here the CDR3 reads CASSSPLTKVANEQFF. In DNA form, the CDR3 reads TGTGCCAGCAGTAGCCCCCTAACGAAGGTGGCGAATGAGCAGTTCTTC.

This clonotype was detected ten times or more. CDR3 residues: CASSLENYGYTF. The CDR3 bases are TGTGCCAGCAGCTTAGAGAACTATGGCTACACCTTC. The rearrangement joins TRBV7-9 to TRBJ1-2; D call uncertain. Per the germline V gene, CDR1 is SEHNR and CDR2 is FQNEAQ (reference sequence). Deletions cut 1 base from V and 2 bases from J, with 2 bases between. The CDR3 spans 12 residues.